This T cell receptor beta chain originates from a study of OX40 agonist ivuxolimab in advanced cancers. Study-level information: Under the entry rules, prior anti-PD-1, anti-PD-L1 or anti-CTLA-4 therapy was allowed, and around 36% had some.

The CDR3 sequence is 15 residues long. V dropped 8 bases and J dropped 6; count of bases not matched to a gene: 12. Per germline, CDR1 MDHEN and CDR2 SYDVKM. Libraries were prepared by immunoSEQ multiplex PCR; TCRdb keeps only in-frame clonotypes and omits some of them. The table shows fewer than 80,000 clones, with 84% occurring only once. If patients had autoimmune disease history or systemic immunosuppression, they were excluded. This sequence was found in an adult with an advanced solid tumor such as melanoma, head and neck, liver or kidney cancer. This chain uses TRBV28 with TRBJ1-5; 8 positions match TRBD1. Here the sequenced sample was CD4+ or CD8+ T cells sorted from blood, taken in a trial of the OX40 agonist ivuxolimab. This CDR3 is CASQRPGGIRQPQHF. Written as DNA, the CDR3 is TGTGCCAGCCAGCGACCAGGGGGCATTCGTCAGCCCCAGCATTTT.